This T cell receptor (beta chain) comes out of a study of OX40 agonist ivuxolimab in advanced cancers. General study points: By week 6 at 0.1 to 3.0 mg/kg, blood CD4+ and CD8+ T cells had expanded clonally.

Losses at the gene ends were 4 bases for V and 2 bases for J; bases not matched to a gene: 11. Germline V CDR1 and CDR2: SGHRS, YFSETQ. There are 19 residues in the CDR3. Regarding this clone: The antigen is undetermined.

The data were produced by immunoSEQ multiplex PCR, yet TCRdb's version contains in-frame clones alone and is incomplete. Of under 80,000 clones in the sample, roughly 86% were seen once. The source of this sequence is an adult with an advanced solid tumor such as melanoma, head and neck, liver or kidney cancer. This chain joins TRBV5-1 and TRBJ2-1, with 14 positions matching TRBD2. The material sequenced was CD4+ or CD8+ T cells sorted from blood, taken in a trial of the OX40 agonist ivuxolimab. CDR3 region: CASSHSGTSGRSTYNEQFF. DNA for the CDR3: TGCGCCAGCAGCCACTCTGGGACTAGCGGGAGAAGCACCTACAATGAGCAGTTCTTC.